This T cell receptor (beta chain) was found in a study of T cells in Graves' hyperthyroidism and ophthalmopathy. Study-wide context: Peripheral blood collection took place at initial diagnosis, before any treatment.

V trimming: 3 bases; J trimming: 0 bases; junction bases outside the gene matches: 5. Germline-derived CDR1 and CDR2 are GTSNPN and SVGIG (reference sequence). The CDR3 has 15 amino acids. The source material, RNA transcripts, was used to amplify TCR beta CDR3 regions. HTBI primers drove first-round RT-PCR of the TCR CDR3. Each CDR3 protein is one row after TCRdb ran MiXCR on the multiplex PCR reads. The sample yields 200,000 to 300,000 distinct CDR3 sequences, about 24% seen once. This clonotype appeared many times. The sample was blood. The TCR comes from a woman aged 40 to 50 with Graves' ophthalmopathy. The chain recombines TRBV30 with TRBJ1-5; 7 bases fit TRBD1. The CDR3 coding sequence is TGTGCCTGGAGCCGGGACAGTAATAGCAATCAGCCCCAGCATTTT. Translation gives CAWSRDSNSNQPQHF.